This T cell receptor beta chain was documented in a study of cytomegalovirus exposure and HLA in healthy donors. Vbeta (60) and Jbeta (13) primers were used in the PCR. Sequencing was performed with immunoSEQ multiplex PCR; in TCRdb, only in-frame clones are kept and a portion is missing. The sample consists of around 140,000 clones, around four fifths of them appearing once. Study-level findings and limits: The study carried out a later analysis of TCR beta sequences. It associated approximately 15,000 of them with specific HLA alleles at a false discovery rate of 0.05.

CDR1 MGHRA and CDR2 YSYEKL come from the germline V gene. The CDR3 sequence is 15 residues long. The V and J ends lost 2 bases and 3 bases respectively, with 13 bases between them. To note about this clone: Its antigen remains unknown.

Sequenced sample: PBMCs. The chain is built from TRBV4-1 and TRBJ1-2; D gene uncertain. This TCR derives from a man in his forties in good health and CMV-seronegative. As DNA, the CDR3 is TGCGCCAGCAGCCAATACGAGGATCCCTACTATGGCTACACCTTC. Translation: CASSQYEDPYYGYTF.